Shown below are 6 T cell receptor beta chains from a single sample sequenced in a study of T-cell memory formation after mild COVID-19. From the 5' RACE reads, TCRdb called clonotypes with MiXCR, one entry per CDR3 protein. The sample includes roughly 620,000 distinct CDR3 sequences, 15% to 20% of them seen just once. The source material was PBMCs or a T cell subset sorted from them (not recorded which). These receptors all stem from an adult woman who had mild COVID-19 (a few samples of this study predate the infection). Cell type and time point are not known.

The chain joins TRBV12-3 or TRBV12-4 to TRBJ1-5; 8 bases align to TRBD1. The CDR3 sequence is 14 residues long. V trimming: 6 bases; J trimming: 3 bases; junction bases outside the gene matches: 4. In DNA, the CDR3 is TGTGCCAGCAGAGACAGGGGCACCAATCAGCCCCAGCATTTT. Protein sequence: CASRDRGTNQPQHF.

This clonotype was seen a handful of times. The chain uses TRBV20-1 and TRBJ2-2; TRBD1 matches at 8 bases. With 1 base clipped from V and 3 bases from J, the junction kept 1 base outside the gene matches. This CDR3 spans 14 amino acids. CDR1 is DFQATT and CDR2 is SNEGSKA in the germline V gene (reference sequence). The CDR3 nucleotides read TGCAGTGCTAGAGGGACAGGGTACACCGGGGAGCTGTTTTTT. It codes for CSARGTGYTGELFF.

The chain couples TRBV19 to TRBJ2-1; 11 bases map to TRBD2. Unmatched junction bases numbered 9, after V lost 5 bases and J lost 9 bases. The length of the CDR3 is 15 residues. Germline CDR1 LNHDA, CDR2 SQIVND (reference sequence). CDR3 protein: CASSGLAGLTREQFF. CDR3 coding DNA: TGTGCCAGTAGTGGACTAGCGGGTCTAACGCGTGAGCAGTTCTTC. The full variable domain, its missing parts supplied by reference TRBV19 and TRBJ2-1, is DGGITQSPKYLFRKEGQNVTLSCEQNLNHDAMYWYRQDPGQGLRLIYYSQIVNDFQKGDIAEGYSVSREKKESFPLTVTSAQKNPTAFYLCASSGLAGLTREQFFGPGTRLTVL.

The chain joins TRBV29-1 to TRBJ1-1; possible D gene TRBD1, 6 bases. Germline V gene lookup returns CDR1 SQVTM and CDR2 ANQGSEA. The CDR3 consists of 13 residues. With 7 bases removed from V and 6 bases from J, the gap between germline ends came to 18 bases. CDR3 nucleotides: TGCAGCGCGACACCAGGGGTCCCCCCTGAAGCTTTCTTT. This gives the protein CSATPGVPPEAFF. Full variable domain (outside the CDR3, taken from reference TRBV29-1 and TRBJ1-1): SAVISQKPSRDICQRGTSLTIQCQVDSQVTMMFWYRQQPGQSLTLIATANQGSEATYESGFVIDKFPISRPNLTFSTLTVSNMSPEDSSIYLCSATPGVPPEAFFGQGTRLTVV.

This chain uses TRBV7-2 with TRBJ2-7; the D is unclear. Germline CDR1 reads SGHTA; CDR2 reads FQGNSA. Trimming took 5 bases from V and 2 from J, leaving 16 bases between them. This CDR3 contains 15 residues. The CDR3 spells CASSPRLIETYEQYF. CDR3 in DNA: TGTGCCAGCAGCCCTCGTTTAATTGAGACCTACGAGCAGTACTTC.

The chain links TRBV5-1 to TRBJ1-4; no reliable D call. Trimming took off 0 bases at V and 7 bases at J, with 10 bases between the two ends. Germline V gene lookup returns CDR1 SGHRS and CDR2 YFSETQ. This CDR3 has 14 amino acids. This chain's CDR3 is CASSLVQDSEKLFF. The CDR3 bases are TGCGCCAGCAGCTTGGTTCAGGATTCTGAAAAACTGTTTTTT. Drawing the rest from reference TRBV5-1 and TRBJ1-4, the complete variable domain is KAGVTQTPRYLIKTRGQQVTLSCSPISGHRSVSWYQQTPGQGLQFLFEYFSETQRNKGNFPGRFSGRQFSNSRSEMNVSTLELGDSALYLCASSLVQDSEKLFFGSGTQLSVL.